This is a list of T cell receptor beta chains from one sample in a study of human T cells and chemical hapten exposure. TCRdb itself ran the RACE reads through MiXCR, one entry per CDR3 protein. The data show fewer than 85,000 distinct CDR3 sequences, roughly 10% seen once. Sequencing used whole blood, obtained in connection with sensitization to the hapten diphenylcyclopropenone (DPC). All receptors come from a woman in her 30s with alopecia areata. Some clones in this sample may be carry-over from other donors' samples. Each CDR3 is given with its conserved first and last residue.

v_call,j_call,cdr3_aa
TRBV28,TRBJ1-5,CASSSYSNQPQHF
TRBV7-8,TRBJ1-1,CASSIGQGTEAFF
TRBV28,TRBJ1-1,CASSFPAPAGTPNTEAFF
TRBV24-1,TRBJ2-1,CATSDPLAGGYNEQFF
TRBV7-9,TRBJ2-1,CASSLDLTGGLNNEQFF
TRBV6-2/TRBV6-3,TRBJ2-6,CATSEATGGAGANVLTF
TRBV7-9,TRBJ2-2,CASSSPRRIGRTGELFF
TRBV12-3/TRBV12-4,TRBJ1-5,CASSRTQGQPQHF
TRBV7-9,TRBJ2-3,CASSFRTSGGPTDTQYF
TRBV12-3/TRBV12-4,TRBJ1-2,CASSLRQGSYTF
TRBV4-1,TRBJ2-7,CASSIRTGNEQYF
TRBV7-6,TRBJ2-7,CASSLQTGQNYEQYF
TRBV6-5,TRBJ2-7,CASRTSIAYEQYF
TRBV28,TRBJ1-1,CASSPSDRSYTEAFF
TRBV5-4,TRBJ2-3,CAILAGDEADTQYF
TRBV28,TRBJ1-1,CASSRQGAPVTEAFF
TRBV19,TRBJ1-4,CASSIDTGGKANEKLFF
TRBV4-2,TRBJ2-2,CASSQWGLADIANTGELFF
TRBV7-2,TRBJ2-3,CASSISGGEAYTQYF
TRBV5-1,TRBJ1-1,CASSLAGVGAFF
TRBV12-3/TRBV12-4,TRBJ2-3,CASSPNQASTQYF
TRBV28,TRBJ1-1,CASSYPGQPLNTEAFF
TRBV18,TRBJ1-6,CASSPPYSSYNSPLHF
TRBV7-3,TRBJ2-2,CASSPPNGAGELFF